This TCR beta chain was retrieved from a study of T cells after yellow fever vaccination. In regard to this clonotype: Its antigen is unknown.

General study findings and limits: Primary-vaccination clones mostly resurfaced post-booster (about 96% CD4, under 90% CD8).

The V end lost 7 bases, the J end lost 11 bases, and 10 bases lay between the germline ends. CDR3 length: 9 residues. Germline loops: CDR1 DFQATT, CDR2 SNEGSKA (reference sequence). TCRdb recomputed calls from the 5' RACE reads with MiXCR, one row per CDR3 protein. The table shows around 320,000 distinct CDR3 sequences, with about 10% occurring only once. The sample consisted of CD4+ T cells sorted from PBMCs, taken 5 days after the yellow fever booster vaccination. The source is a man aged 18 to 30 who received the YFV17D yellow fever vaccine. The chain combines TRBV20-1 with TRBJ2-3; tentatively, D is TRBD2 (5 bases). The CDR3 sequence: CSGRGEQYF. The DNA for the CDR3 is TGCAGTGGACGGGGAGAGCAGTATTTT.